The sequence of this TCR beta chain was determined in a study of preoperative IRX-2 immunotherapy in early breast cancer. This CDR3 comprises 14 residues. Germline V gene data show CDR1 as SGHAT and CDR2 as FQDESV (reference sequence). V lost 0 bases and J 1 base, leaving 7 bases between the germline ends. As to treatment: preoperative locoregional IRX-2 cytokine immunotherapy. Samples came from a phase Ib trial of preoperative locoregional IRX-2 cytokine immunotherapy. Some clones are missing from TCRdb's copy, which holds only in-frame ones; the method was immunoSEQ multiplex PCR. The sample lists some 30,000 clones, under 85% occurring once.

J is TRBJ2-7 and V is TRBV11-1, with D unresolved. Here the sequenced sample was lymph node tissue, taken from a patient treated with IRX-2 immunotherapy. The sequence derives from a human donor with breast cancer. The CDR3 here is CASSLAGLSYEQYF. The CDR3 DNA sequence: TGTGCCAGCAGCTTAGCTGGGCTATCCTACGAGCAGTACTTC.